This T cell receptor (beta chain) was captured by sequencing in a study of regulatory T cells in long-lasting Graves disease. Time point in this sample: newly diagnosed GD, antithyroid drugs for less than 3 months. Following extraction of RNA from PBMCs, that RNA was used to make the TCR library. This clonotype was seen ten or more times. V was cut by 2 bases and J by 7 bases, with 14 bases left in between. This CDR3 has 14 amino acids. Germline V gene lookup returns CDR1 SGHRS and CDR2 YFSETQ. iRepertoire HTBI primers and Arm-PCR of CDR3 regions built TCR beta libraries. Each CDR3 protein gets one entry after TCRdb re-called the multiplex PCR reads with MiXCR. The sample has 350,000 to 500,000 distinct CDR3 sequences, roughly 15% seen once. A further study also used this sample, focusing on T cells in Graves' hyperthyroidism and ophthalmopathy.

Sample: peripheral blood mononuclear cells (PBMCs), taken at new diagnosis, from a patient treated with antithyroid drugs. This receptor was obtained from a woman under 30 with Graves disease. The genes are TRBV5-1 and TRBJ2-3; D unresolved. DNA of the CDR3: TGCGCCAGCAGCTTAAGGGCCCAGGATTATACGCAGTATTTT. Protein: CASSLRAQDYTQYF.